This TCR beta chain was identified during a study of T-cell memory formation after mild COVID-19. Concerning this clonotype: Its antigen is currently unknown.

The 5'RACE method, run with constant-segment primers, produced TCR alpha and TCR beta cDNA libraries (carrying sample barcodes and UMIs). TCRdb reprocessed the 5' RACE reads via MiXCR and lists one record per CDR3 protein. In the table there are under 300,000 distinct CDR3 sequences, roughly 8.2% of which are singletons. Study results and limitations: Clonal second-wave expansions that peaked on day 37 had unconfirmed SARS-CoV-2 specificity.

The TCR comes from a man younger than 35 who had mild COVID-19 (a few samples of this study predate the infection). Cell type and time point are not known. Sequenced: PBMCs or a T cell subset sorted from them (not recorded which).

The CDR3 bases are TGTGCCACCAGCAGAGTCCGCGGGGGGGGCACAGATACGCAGTATTTT. Translating it yields CATSRVRGGGTDTQYF. The V gene is TRBV15, the J gene TRBJ2-3, with 9 bases identical to TRBD2. The CDR3 is 16 amino acids. J lost 1 base, V lost 1 base, and 3 bases had no gene match. CDR1 is LNHNV and CDR2 is YYDKDF in the germline V gene (reference sequence).